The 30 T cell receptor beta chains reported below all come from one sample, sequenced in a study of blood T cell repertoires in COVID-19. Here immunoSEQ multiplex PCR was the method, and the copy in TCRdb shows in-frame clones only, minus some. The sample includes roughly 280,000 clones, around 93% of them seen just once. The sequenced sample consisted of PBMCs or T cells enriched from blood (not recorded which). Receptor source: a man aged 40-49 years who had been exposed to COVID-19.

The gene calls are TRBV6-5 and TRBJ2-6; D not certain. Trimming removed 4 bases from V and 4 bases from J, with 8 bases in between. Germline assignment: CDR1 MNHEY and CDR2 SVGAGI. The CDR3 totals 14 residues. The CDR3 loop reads CASSSESGANVLTF. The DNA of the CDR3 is TGTGCCAGCAGTTCGGAGTCCGGGGCCAACGTCCTGACTTTC.

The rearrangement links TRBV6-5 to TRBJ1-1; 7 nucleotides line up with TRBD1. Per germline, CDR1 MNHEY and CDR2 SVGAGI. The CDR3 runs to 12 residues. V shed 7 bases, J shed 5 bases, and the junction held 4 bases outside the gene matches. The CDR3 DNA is TGTGCCAGCACTAGGGGGCGGACTGAAGCTTTCTTT. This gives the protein CASTRGRTEAFF.

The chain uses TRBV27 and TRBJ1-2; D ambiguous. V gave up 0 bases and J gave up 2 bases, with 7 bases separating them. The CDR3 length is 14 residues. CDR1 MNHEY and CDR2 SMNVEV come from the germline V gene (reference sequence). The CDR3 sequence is CASSLSAGNYGYTF. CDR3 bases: TGTGCCAGCAGTTTATCAGCAGGAAACTATGGCTACACCTTC.

The CDR3 DNA is TGTGCCACCAGTGAGGGGCAGGGTTTAAACTATGGCTACACCTTC. It encodes CATSEGQGLNYGYTF. The V and J genes are TRBV24-1 and TRBJ1-2, with D possibly TRBD1 on 5 matching bases. Trimming shortened V by 4 bases and J by 2 bases, and 13 bases separated the two germline ends. CDR1 is KGHDR, CDR2 SFDVKD, per germline. The CDR3 is made up of 15 amino acids.

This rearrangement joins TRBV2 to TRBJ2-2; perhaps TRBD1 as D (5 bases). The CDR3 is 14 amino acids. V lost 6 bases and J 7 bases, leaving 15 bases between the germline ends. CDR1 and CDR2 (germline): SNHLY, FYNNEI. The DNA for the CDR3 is TGTGCCAGCAGGCCACAGGTCCCGGGCGGGGAGCTGTTTTTT. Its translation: CASRPQVPGGELFF.

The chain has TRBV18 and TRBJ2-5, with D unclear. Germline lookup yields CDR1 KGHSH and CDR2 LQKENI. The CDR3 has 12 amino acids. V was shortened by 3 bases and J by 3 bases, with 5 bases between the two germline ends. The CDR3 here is CASSPYEETQYF. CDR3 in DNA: TGTGCCAGCTCACCCTATGAAGAGACCCAGTACTTC.

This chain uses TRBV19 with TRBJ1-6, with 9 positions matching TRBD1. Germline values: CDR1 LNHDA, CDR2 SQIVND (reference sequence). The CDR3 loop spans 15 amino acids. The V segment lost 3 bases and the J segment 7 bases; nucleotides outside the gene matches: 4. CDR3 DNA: TGTGCCAGTAGTATCCTGGACAGGGGAAATTCACCCCTCCACTTT. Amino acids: CASSILDRGNSPLHF. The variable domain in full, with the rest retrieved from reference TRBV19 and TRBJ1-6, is DGGITQSPKYLFRKEGQNVTLSCEQNLNHDAMYWYRQDPGQGLRLIYYSQIVNDFQKGDIAEGYSVSREKKESFPLTVTSAQKNPTAFYLCASSILDRGNSPLHFGNGTRLTVT.

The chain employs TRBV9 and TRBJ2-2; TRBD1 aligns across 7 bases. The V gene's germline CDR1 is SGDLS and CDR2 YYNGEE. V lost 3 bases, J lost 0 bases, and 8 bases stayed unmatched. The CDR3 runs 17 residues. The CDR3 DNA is TGTGCCAGCAGCGCAAGTGGACAGGCAACGAACACCGGGGAGCTGTTTTTT. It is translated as CASSASGQATNTGELFF.

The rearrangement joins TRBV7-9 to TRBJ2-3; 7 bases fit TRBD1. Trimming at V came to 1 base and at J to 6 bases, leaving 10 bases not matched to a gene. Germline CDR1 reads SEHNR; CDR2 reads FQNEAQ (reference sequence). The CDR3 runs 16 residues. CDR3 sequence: CASSLDDRAVIDTQYF. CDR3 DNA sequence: TGTGCCAGCAGCTTAGACGACAGGGCGGTGATTGATACGCAGTATTTT.

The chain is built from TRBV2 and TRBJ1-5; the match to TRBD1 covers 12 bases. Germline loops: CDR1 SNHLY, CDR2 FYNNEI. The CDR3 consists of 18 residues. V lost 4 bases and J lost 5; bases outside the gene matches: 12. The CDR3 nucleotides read TGTGCCAGCAGTGGAACGGGACAGGGGGCGAGTTTTTATCAGCCCCAGCATTTT. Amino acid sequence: CASSGTGQGASFYQPQHF.

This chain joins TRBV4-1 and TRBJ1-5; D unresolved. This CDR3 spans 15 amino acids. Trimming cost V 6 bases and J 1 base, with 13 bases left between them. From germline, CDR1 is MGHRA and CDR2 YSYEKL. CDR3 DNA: TGCGCCAGCAGACAGAATTCCTTAAGCAATCAGCCCCAGCATTTT. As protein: CASRQNSLSNQPQHF.

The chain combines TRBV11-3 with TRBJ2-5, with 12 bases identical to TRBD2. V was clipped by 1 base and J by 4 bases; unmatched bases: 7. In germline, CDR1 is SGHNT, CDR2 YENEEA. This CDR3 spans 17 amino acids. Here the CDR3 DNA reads TGTGCCAGCAGCTTAGCTCTAGGACTAGCGGGAAGAGAGACCCAGTACTTC. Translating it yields CASSLALGLAGRETQYF.

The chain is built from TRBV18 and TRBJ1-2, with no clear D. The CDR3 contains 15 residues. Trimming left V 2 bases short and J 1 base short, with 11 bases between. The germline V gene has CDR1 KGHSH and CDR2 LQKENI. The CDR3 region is CASSPVVQFNYGYTF. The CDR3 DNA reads TGTGCCAGCTCACCAGTGGTACAGTTTAACTATGGCTACACCTTC. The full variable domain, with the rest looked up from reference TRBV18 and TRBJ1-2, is NAGVMQNPRHLVRRRGQEARLRCSPMKGHSHVYWYRQLPEEGLKFMVYLQKENIIDESGMPKERFSAEFPKEGPSILRIQQVVRGDSAAYFCASSPVVQFNYGYTFGSGTRLTVV.

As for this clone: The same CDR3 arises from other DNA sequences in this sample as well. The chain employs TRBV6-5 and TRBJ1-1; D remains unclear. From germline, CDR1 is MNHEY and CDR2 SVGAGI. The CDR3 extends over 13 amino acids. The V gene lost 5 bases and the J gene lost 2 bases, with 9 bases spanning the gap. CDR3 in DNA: TGTGCCAGCAGTCCCCGGGAAAACACTGAAGCTTTCTTT. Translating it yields CASSPRENTEAFF.

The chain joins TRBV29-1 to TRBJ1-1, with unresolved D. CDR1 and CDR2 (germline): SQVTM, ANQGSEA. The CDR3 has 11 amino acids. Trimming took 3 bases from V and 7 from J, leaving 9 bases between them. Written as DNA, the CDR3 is TGCAGCGTTGATCTGGGCATTGAAGCTTTCTTT. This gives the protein CSVDLGIEAFF.

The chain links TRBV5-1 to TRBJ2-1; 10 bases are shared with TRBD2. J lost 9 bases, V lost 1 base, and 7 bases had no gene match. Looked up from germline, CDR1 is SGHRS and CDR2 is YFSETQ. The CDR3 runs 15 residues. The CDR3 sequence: CASSLFLAGETEQFF. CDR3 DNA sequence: TGCGCCAGCAGCTTGTTTCTAGCGGGAGAGACTGAGCAGTTCTTC.

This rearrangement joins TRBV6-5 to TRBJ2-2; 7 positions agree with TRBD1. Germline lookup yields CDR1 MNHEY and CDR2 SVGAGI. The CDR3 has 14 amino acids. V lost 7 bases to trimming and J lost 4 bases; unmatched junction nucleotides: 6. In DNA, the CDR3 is TGTGCCAGCACCAGACAGGGCGGCACCGGGGAGCTGTTTTTT. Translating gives CASTRQGGTGELFF.

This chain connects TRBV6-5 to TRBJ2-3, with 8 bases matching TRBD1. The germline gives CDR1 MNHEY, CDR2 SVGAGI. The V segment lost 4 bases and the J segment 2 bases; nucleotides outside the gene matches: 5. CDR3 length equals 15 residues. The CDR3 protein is CASSLPGQATDTQYF. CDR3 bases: TGTGCCAGCAGTTTACCGGGACAGGCCACAGATACGCAGTATTTT.

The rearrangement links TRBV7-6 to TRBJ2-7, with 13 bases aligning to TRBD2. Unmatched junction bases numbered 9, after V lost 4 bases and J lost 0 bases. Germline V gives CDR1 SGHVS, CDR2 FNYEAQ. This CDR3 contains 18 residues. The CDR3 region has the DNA TGTGCCAGCAGCTCGGGACTAGCGGGAAACGAGATCTCCTACGAGCAGTACTTC. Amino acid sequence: CASSSGLAGNEISYEQYF. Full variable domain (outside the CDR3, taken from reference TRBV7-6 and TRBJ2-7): GAGVSQSPRYKVTKRGQDVALRCDPISGHVSLYWYRQALGQGPEFLTYFNYEAQQDKSGLPNDRFSAERPEGSISTLTIQRTEQRDSAMYRCASSSGLAGNEISYEQYFGPGTRLTVT.

Here the CDR3 reads CASSSNDGTGGAGYTF. The CDR3 DNA follows: TGTGCCAGCAGCTCGAACGACGGGACAGGGGGAGCCGGCTACACCTTC. This rearrangement joins TRBV13 to TRBJ1-2, with 11 bases that match TRBD1. Germline-derived CDR1 and CDR2 are PRHDT and FYEKMQ (reference sequence). The CDR3 spans 16 residues. V was pared by 4 bases and J by 8 bases, with 12 bases of the junction left unmatched.

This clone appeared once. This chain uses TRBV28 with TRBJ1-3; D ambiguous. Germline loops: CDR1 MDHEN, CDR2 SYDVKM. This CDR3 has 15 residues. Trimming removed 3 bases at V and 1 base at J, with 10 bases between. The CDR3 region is CASSLNRVSGNTIYF. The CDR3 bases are TGTGCCAGCAGTTTGAACCGGGTTTCTGGAAACACCATATATTTT.

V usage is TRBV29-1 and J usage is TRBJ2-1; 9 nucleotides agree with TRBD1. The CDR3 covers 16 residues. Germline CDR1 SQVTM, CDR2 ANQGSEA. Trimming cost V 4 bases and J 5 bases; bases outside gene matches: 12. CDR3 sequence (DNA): TGCAGCGTTGGACAGGGGGGGGTAGCAGCACACAATGAGCAGTTCTTC. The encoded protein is CSVGQGGVAAHNEQFF.

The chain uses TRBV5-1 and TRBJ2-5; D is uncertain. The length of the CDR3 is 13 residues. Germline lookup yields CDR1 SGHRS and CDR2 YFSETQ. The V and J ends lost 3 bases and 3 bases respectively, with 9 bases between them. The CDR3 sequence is CASSWARKETQYF. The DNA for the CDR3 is TGCGCCAGCAGCTGGGCGAGAAAAGAGACCCAGTACTTC.

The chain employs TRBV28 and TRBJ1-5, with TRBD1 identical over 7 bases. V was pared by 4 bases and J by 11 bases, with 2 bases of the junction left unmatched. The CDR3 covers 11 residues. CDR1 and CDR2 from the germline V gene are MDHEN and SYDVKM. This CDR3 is CASSSQGAQHF. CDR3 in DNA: TGTGCCAGCAGTTCGCAGGGGGCCCAGCATTTT.

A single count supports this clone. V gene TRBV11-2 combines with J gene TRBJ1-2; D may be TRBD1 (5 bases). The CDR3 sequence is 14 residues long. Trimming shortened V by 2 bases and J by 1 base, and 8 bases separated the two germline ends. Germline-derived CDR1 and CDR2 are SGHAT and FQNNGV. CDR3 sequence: CASSLLGDNYGYTF. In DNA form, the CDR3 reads TGTGCCAGCAGCTTACTAGGGGATAACTATGGCTACACCTTC.

CDR3 residues: CASSRAGVNEQFF. CDR3 nucleotides: TGTGCCAGCAGTAGAGCGGGAGTCAATGAGCAGTTCTTC. The chain has TRBV12-3 or TRBV12-4 and TRBJ2-1, with 8 bases aligning to TRBD2. This CDR3 region has 13 residues. V shed 5 bases, J shed 6 bases, and the junction held 3 bases outside the gene matches.

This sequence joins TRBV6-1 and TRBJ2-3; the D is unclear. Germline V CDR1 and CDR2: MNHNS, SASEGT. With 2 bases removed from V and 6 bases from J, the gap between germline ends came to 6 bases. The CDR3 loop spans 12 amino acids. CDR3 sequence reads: CASSELRDTQYF. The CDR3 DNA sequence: TGTGCCAGCAGTGAATTGCGCGATACGCAGTATTTT.

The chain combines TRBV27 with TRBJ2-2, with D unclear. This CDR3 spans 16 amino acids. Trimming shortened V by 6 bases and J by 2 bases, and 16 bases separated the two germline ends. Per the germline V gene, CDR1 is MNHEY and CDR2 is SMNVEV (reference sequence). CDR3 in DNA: TGTGCCAGCAGCCATGACTTGACGGAAAACACCGGGGAGCTGTTTTTT. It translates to CASSHDLTENTGELFF.

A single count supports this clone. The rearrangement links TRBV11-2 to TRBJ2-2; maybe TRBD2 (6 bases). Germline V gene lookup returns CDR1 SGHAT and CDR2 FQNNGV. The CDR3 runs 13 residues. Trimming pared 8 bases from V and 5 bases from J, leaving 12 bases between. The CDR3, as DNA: TGTGCCAGCTGCCGGGCGGGGACCGGGGAGCTGTTTTTT. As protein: CASCRAGTGELFF.

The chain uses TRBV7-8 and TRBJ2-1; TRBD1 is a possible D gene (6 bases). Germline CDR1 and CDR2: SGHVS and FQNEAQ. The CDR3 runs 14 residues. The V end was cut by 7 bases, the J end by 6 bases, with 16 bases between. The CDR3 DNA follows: TGTGCCAGCACCTCAACGAGGGGGTCCAATGAGCAGTTCTTC. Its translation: CASTSTRGSNEQFF.